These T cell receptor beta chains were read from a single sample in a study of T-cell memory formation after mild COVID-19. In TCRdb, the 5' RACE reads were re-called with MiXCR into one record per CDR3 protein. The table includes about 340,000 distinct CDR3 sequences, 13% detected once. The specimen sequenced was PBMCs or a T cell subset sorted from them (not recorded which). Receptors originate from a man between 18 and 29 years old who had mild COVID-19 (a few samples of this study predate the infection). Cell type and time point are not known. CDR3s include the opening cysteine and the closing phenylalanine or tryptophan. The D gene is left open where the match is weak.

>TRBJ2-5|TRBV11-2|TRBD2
CASSFELAVQETQYF
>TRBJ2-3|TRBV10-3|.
CAVRDTGTDTQYF
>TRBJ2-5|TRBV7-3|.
CASSLGGPQETQYF
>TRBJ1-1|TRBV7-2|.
CASSLTDRAEAFF
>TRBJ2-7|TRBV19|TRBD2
CASSRRGWVAGDSLYEQYF
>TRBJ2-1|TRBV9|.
CASSGLAPEQFF
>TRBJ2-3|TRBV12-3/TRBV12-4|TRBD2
CASSLSGGYNTQYF
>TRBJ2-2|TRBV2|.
CASSTRVLLLGELFF
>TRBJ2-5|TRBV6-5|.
CATAAETQYF
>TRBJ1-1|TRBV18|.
CASSLQIGETEAFF
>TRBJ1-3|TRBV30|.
CAWSVRQLYSGNTIYF
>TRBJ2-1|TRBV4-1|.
CASSEREGDLGEQFF
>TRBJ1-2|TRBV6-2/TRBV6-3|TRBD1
CASTVTGGYGYTF
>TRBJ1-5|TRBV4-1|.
CASSQVDLEPQHF
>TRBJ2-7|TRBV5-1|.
CASSLGLVTEQYF
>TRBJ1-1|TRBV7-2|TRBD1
CASSLSDRAGEAFF
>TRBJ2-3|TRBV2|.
CASRSNTQYF
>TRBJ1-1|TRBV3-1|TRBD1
CASSPSPGTGLNTEAFF
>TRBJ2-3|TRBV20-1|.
CSARGGGDTQYF
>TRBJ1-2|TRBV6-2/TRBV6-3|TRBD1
CASSYPTGADGYTF
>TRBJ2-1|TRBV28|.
CASVSSYNEQFF
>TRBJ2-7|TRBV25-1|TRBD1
CASSTTGGASANEQYF
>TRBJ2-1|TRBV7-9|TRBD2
CASSFSGGEPYNEQFF
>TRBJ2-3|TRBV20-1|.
CSASLPPDTQYF
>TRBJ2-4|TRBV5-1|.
CASSLEGIQYF
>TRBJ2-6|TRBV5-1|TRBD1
CASSFRDRGPSGANVLTF
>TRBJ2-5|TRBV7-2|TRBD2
CASSFSTSDETQYF
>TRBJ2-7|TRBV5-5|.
CASSLAGFGGYEQYF
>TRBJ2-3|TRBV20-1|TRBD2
CSARRLAGVTDTQYF
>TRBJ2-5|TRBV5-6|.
CASSLASHQETQYF
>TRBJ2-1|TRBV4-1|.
CASRFYNEQFF
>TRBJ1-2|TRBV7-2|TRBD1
CASSLGTGLLGYTF
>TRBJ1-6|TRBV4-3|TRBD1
CASSQDPGGRGNSPLHF
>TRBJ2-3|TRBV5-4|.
CASSLDSDTQYF
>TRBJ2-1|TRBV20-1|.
CSARHGTYNEQFF
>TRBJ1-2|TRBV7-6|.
CASSPRTGGGYTF
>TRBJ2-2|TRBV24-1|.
CATRGTNTGELFF
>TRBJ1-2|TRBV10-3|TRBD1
CAISTRDRPYYGYTF
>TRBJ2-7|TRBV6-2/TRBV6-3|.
CASTKRIGDYEQYF
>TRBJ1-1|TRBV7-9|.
CASSFRSYTEAFF
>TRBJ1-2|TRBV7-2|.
CASSLGWDYGYTF
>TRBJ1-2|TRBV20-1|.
CSARDLAGVVDGYTF
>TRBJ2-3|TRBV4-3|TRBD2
CASSQWGGDTDTQYF
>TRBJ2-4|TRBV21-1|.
CASSPRQGKAKNIQYF
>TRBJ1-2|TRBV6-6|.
CASSQLSGYTF
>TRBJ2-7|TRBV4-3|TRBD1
CASSATGAHEQYF
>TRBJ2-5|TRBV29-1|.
CSVGRESGETQYF
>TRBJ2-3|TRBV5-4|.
CASSLGATLTDTQYF
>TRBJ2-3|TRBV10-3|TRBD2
CAISGTSGRLSTDTQYF
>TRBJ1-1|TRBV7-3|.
CASSLLGQGLGEAFF
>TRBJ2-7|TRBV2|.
CASSWFIHEQYF
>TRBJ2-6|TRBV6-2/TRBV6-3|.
CASSYRTAGANVLTF
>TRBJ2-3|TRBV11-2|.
CASSYRGDTQYF